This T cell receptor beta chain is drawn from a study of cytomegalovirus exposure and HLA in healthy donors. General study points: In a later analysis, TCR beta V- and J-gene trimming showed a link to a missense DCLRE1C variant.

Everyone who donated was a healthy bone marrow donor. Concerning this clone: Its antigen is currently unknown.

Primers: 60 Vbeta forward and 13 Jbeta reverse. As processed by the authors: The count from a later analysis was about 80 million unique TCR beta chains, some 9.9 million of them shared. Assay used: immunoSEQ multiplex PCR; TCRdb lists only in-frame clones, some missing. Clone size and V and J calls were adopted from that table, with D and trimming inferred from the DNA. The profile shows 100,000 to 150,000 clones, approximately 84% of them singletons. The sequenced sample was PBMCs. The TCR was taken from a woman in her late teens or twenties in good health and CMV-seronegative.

CDR3 DNA: TGTGCCTGGAGTTCCGACTGGGTCCAAGAGACCCAGTACTTC. Translating it yields CAWSSDWVQETQYF. V is TRBV30 and J is TRBJ2-5; D gene uncertain. This CDR3 contains 14 residues. CDR1 is GTSNPN, CDR2 SVGIG, per germline (reference sequence). V was pared by 2 bases and J by 1 base, with 11 bases between.